This T cell receptor beta chain was captured in a study of blood T cell repertoires in COVID-19. Study information: Samples of COVID-19 (acute and convalescent) were obtained from the United States, Italy and Spain. T cells, B-cell-depleted T cells, or PBMCs provided the cDNA or gDNA that served as material.

Some clones are missing from TCRdb's copy, which holds only in-frame ones; the method was immunoSEQ multiplex PCR. The repertoire holds some 130,000 clones, with about four fifths as singletons. Deletions cut 4 bases from V and 1 base from J, with 8 bases between. The CDR3 extends over 14 amino acids. Germline CDR1 is SGHTA and CDR2 is FQGNSA. The chain combines TRBV7-2 with TRBJ1-5; D gene uncertain. The TCR comes from a woman between 50 and 59 years old with acute or convalescent COVID-19. Sequenced input: peripheral blood. This CDR3 is CASSSGLSNQPQHF. In nucleotides, the CDR3 is TGTGCCAGCAGCTCGGGTCTGAGCAATCAGCCCCAGCATTTT. Filled out from reference TRBV7-2 and TRBJ1-5, the complete variable domain reads GAGVSQSPSNKVTEKGKDVELRCDPISGHTALYWYRQSLGQGLEFLIYFQGNSAPDKSGLPSDRFSAERTGGSVSTLTIQRTQQEDSAVYLCASSSGLSNQPQHFGDGTRLSIL.